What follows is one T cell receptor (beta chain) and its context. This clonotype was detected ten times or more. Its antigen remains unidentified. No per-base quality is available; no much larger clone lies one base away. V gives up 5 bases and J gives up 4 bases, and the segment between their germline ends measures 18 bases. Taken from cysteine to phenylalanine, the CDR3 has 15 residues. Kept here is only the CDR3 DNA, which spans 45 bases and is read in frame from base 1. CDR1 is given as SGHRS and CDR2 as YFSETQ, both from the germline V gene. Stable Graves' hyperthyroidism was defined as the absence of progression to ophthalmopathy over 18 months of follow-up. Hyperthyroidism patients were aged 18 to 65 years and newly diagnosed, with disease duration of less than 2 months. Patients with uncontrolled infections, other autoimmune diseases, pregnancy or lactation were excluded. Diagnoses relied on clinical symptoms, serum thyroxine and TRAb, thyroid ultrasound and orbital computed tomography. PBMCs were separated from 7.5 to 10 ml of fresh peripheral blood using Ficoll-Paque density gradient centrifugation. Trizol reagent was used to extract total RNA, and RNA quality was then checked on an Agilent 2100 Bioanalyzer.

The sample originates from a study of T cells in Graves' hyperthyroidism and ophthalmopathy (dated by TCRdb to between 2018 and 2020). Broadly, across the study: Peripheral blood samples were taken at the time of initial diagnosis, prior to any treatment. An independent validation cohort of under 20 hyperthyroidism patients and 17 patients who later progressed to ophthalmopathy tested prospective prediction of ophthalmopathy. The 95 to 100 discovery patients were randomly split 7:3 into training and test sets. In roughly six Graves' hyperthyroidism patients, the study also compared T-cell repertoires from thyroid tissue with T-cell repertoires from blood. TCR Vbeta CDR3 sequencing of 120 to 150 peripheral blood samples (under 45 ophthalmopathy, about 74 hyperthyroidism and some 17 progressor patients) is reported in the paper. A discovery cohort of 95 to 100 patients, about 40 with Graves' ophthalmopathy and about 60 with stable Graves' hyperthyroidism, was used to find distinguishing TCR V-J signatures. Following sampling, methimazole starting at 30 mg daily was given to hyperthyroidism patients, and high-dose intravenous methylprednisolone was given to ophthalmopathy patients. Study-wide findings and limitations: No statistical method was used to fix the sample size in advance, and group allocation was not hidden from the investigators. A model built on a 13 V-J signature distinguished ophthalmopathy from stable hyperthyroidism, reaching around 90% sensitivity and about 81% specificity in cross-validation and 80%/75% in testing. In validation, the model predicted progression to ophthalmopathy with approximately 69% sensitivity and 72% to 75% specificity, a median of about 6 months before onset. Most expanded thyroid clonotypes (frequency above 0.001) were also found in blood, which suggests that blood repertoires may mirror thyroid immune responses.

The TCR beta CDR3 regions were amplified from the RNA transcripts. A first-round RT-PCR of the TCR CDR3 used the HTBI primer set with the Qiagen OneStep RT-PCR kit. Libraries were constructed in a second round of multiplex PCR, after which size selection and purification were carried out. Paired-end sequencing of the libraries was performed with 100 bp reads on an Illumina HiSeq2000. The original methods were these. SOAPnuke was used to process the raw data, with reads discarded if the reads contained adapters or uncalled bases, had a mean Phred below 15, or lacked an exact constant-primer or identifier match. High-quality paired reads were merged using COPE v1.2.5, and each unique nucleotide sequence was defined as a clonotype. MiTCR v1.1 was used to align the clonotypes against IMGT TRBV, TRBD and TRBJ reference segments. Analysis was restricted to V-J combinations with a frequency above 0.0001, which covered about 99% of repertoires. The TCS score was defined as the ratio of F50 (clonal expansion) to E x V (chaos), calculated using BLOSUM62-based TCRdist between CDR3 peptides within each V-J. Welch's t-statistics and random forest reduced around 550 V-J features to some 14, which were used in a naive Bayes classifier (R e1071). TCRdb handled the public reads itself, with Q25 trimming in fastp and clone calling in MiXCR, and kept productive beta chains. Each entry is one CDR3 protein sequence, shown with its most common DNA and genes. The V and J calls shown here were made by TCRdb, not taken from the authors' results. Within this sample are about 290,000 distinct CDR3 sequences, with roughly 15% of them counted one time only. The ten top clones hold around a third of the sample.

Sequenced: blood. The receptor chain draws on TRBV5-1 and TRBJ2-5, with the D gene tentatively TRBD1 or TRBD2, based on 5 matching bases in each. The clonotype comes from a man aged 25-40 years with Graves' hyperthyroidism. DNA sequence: TGCGCCAGCAGGATCGAGACCCGGGACCGAGAGACCCAGTACTTC. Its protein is CASRIETRDRETQYF.